This is a list of T cell receptor beta chains from one sample in a study of T cell responses to AZD1222 COVID-19 vaccine. TCRdb's copy holds only in-frame clones and misses some; the assay was immunoSEQ multiplex PCR. In the table there are tens of thousands of clones, 82% of which are singletons. Sequenced material: peripheral blood, taken on day 0 of AZD1222 vaccination. These receptors originate from an adult in good health. The CDR3 runs from the conserved cysteine through the conserved F or W. D genes are given only for firm matches. Expanded clones are given a class, and other clones once, few, many or no size at all.

v_call	j_call	clone_size	cdr3_length	d_call	cdr3_nt	cdr3_aa
TRBV28	TRBJ1-3	once	13	-	TGTGCCAGCAGTTTCGGTTCTGGAAACACCATATATTTT	CASSFGSGNTIYF
TRBV7-2	TRBJ2-7	-	13	TRBD1	TGTGCCAGCACACGACAGGGGGCAGAAGAGCAGTACTTC	CASTRQGAEEQYF
TRBV28	TRBJ1-2	once	17	-	TGTGCCAGCAGACTTGGAGCGCGGCAGGACAGCCTCTATGGCTACACCTTC	CASRLGARQDSLYGYTF
TRBV3-1/TRBV3-2	TRBJ2-1	-	17	TRBD2	TGTGCCAGCAGCCAAGATAGGATAGCGGGGGTTTACAATGAGCAGTTCTTC	CASSQDRIAGVYNEQFF
TRBV18	TRBJ1-5	-	14	-	TGTGCCAGCTCAGAGGGCAGGACCGATCAGCCCCAGCATTTT	CASSEGRTDQPQHF
TRBV28	TRBJ2-7	-	11	-	TGTGCCAGCAGGCGAGCCTACGAGCAGTACTTC	CASRRAYEQYF
TRBV7-9	TRBJ1-1	-	14	TRBD1	TGTGCCAGCAGCCCGAGAGACAGGGACACTGAAGCTTTCTTT	CASSPRDRDTEAFF
TRBV3-1/TRBV3-2	TRBJ2-3	-	16	-	TGTGCCAGCAGCCAAGGGCCCGGAACCCAGGTAGATACGCAGTATTTT	CASSQGPGTQVDTQYF
TRBV15	TRBJ1-2	-	15	-	TGTGCCACCAGCAGAGTCCTTATACAGGGAGGTGGCTACACCTTC	CATSRVLIQGGGYTF
TRBV11-2	TRBJ2-1	-	16	TRBD2	TGTGCCAGCAGCTTAGAAGGCGGGGGGGCCCCCGATGAGCAGTTCTTC	CASSLEGGGAPDEQFF
TRBV18	TRBJ2-3	-	16	-	TGTGCCAGCTCACCGGAAAACCGCCGCCCCACAGATACGCAGTATTTT	CASSPENRRPTDTQYF
TRBV6-4	TRBJ2-7	-	16	TRBD2	TGTGCCAGCAGGCCGGGACTAGCGGGGAGCTCCTACGAGCAGTACTTC	CASRPGLAGSSYEQYF
TRBV9	TRBJ2-3	-	17	TRBD2	TGTGCCAGCAGCTCGCGAGGGAGGGCGGGTGGTACAGATACGCAGTATTTT	CASSSRGRAGGTDTQYF
TRBV6-5	TRBJ2-7	-	13	-	TGTGCCAGCAGTTACGGCGATACCTACGAGCAGTACTTC	CASSYGDTYEQYF
TRBV19	TRBJ2-7	-	15	TRBD1	TGTGCCAGTAGTGCATACAGGGGAATGGGCAACGAGCAGTACTTC	CASSAYRGMGNEQYF
TRBV5-1	TRBJ2-7	-	19	TRBD1	TGCGCCAGCAGCCCCCGGACAGGGGTTTTTTTTGGTAGCTCCTACGAGCAGTACTTC	CASSPRTGVFFGSSYEQYF
TRBV5-1	TRBJ1-1	-	14	-	TGCGCCAGCAGCTTGGGAATGGGGGCGCTTGCAGCTTTCTTT	CASSLGMGALAAFF
TRBV6-5	TRBJ2-7	-	13	-	TGTGCCAGCAGTCTCGGAACTCCCTACGAGCAGTACTTC	CASSLGTPYEQYF
TRBV6-5	TRBJ2-6	once	15	-	TGTGCCAGCAACGCAATGGGTACTGGGGCCAACGTCCTGACTTTC	CASNAMGTGANVLTF
TRBV10-1	TRBJ2-1	-	13	-	TGCGCCAGCAGTGAGTCCGACGGATATGAGCAGTTCTTC	CASSESDGYEQFF
TRBV9	TRBJ2-2	once	14	-	TGTGCCAGCAGCCCAATGAGGGGAACCGGGGAGCTGTTTTTT	CASSPMRGTGELFF
TRBV4-3	TRBJ2-1	-	16	-	TGCGCCAGCAGCACCCAACGGGACTTACACTACAATGAGCAGTTCTTC	CASSTQRDLHYNEQFF
TRBV4-3	TRBJ1-2	-	15	-	TGCGCCAGCAGCCAAGGGTCCGGCAGGGACTATGGCTACACCTTC	CASSQGSGRDYGYTF
TRBV11-3	TRBJ2-2	-	15	-	TGTGCCAGCAGCCCGGGCGGTCCCAAGGGCGGGGAGCTGTTTTTT	CASSPGGPKGGELFF
TRBV30	TRBJ1-6	-	15	-	TGTGCCTGGAGTGCGGGCGTCTCCTATAATTCACCCCTCCACTTT	CAWSAGVSYNSPLHF
TRBV18	TRBJ2-5	-	14	TRBD1	TGTGCCAGCTCACCACCGGTGGGACAGAGAACCCAGTACTTC	CASSPPVGQRTQYF
TRBV13	TRBJ2-7	-	12	-	TGTGCCAGCAGTAGGGACGGGTACGAGCAGTACTTC	CASSRDGYEQYF
TRBV6-5	TRBJ1-5	-	15	-	TGTGCCAGCAGGCAAGGCGGGGGGGCCCTTCGGCCCCAGCATTTT	CASRQGGGALRPQHF
TRBV6-5	TRBJ1-6	-	15	-	TGTGCCAGCAGTTCCGCGTTGTACGGGGCTTCACCCCTCCACTTT	CASSSALYGASPLHF
TRBV3-1/TRBV3-2	TRBJ2-5	-	17	TRBD2	TGTGCCAGCAGCACCCGCGGGACTAGCGGGGACCAAGAGACCCAGTACTTC	CASSTRGTSGDQETQYF
TRBV7-9	TRBJ2-3	-	16	TRBD2	TGTGCCAGCAGCCTACTAGCGGGGGGGCCGTCAGATACGCAGTATTTT	CASSLLAGGPSDTQYF
TRBV10-3	TRBJ1-1	-	11	-	TGTGCCATCAGCGAGGAATCTGAAGCTTTCTTT	CAISEESEAFF
TRBV12-3/TRBV12-4	TRBJ1-5	-	12	TRBD1	TGTGCCAGCACCACAGGGGGTCAGCCCCAGCATTTT	CASTTGGQPQHF
TRBV5-1	TRBJ2-7	-	14	-	TGCGCCAGCAGCTTAGCCCCCCTGGGCTACGAGCAGTACTTC	CASSLAPLGYEQYF
TRBV6-2/TRBV6-3	TRBJ2-3	-	16	-	TGTGCCAGCAGTTACTGGCAGACACCTCCTCGAGATACGCAGTATTTT	CASSYWQTPPRDTQYF
TRBV19	TRBJ2-1	-	22	TRBD2	TGTGCCAGTAGTACAGCTAAGTCAGTCTCCTTCCGGGGGGGGAGCTCCTACAATGAGCAGTTCTTC	CASSTAKSVSFRGGSSYNEQFF
TRBV7-6	TRBJ1-5	-	15	-	TGTGCCAGCAGCCTCGACAGCTATAGCAATCAGCCCCAGCATTTT	CASSLDSYSNQPQHF
TRBV12-3/TRBV12-4	TRBJ2-7	-	13	-	TGTGCCAGCAGTTTGCACAGCTCCTACGAGCAGTACTTC	CASSLHSSYEQYF
TRBV4-1	TRBJ2-5	-	15	-	TGCGCCAGCAGCCAAGACCCGGGGTCCCAAGAGACCCAGTACTTC	CASSQDPGSQETQYF
TRBV5-1	TRBJ2-7	-	14	TRBD1	TGCGCCAGCAGAGTACCGGGACAGGGGGGTGAGCAGTACTTC	CASRVPGQGGEQYF
TRBV29-1	TRBJ2-3	-	13	TRBD2	TGCAGCGCCTCGACTAGCGGGGCAGATACGCAGTATTTT	CSASTSGADTQYF
TRBV7-9	TRBJ2-1	-	16	TRBD1	TGTGCCAGCAGCCCCCGGACAGGGAGCTCCTACAATGAGCAGTTCTTC	CASSPRTGSSYNEQFF
TRBV2	TRBJ1-1	-	15	-	TGTGCCAGCAGCGGGAGTTGGGCCATGAACACTGAAGCTTTCTTT	CASSGSWAMNTEAFF
TRBV19	TRBJ1-4	once	15	-	TGTGCCAGTAATGCAGAAGGGGCCCGGAATGAAAAACTGTTTTTT	CASNAEGARNEKLFF
TRBV27	TRBJ2-6	-	19	-	TGTGCCAGCAGTTCCCCGACAGTCTCCACCCCTTCTGGGGCCAACGTCCTGACTTTC	CASSSPTVSTPSGANVLTF
TRBV6-2/TRBV6-3	TRBJ1-6	-	14	-	TGTGCCAGCAGTTTCACGATGACAGAATCACCCCTCCACTTT	CASSFTMTESPLHF
TRBV19	TRBJ1-2	few	13	-	TGTGCCAGTAGTATAAAAGCCAGCGGAGGCTACACCTTC	CASSIKASGGYTF
TRBV11-3	TRBJ1-1	-	17	TRBD1	TGTGCCAGCAGCTCCAAGATCGAACCAGGGGGGAACACTGAAGCTTTCTTT	CASSSKIEPGGNTEAFF
TRBV9	TRBJ2-1	-	11	-	TGTGCCAGCAGCGTAGGAGATGAGCAGTTCTTC	CASSVGDEQFF
TRBV6-5	TRBJ2-5	-	14	-	TGTGCCAGCAGTTACTCGGGCAGGTCCCAGACCCAGTACTTC	CASSYSGRSQTQYF
TRBV4-1	TRBJ2-1	-	16	TRBD2	TGCGCCAGCAGCCGAATTGGACTAGCGGGGCGGAGTGAGCAGTTCTTC	CASSRIGLAGRSEQFF
TRBV19	TRBJ2-6	-	19	TRBD1	TGTGCCAGTAGTATAGGCCCGGGACAGGGGGCTGAGGGGGCCAACGTCCTGACTTTC	CASSIGPGQGAEGANVLTF
TRBV4-3	TRBJ1-2	-	13	-	TGCGCCAGCAGCCCGAACATCGGTGACGGCTACACCTTC	CASSPNIGDGYTF
TRBV6-5	TRBJ2-5	-	14	-	TGTGCCAGCAGGCCCCGGGGCCGACAAGAGACCCAGTACTTC	CASRPRGRQETQYF